This TCR beta chain was sequenced in a study of cytomegalovirus exposure and HLA in healthy donors. General study points: In vitro assays verified that three CMV-associated chains recognized CMV antigens specifically. The authors enumerated 150 to 200 TCR beta chains as linked to cytomegalovirus. Rarity characterized most TCR sequences, yet some public TCRs appeared in many donors.

Germline CDR1 and CDR2: SGHRS and YFSETQ. The CDR3 runs 18 residues. With 4 bases clipped from V and 3 bases from J, the junction kept 14 bases outside the gene matches. To note about this clone: Its antigen is unknown.

Using immunoSEQ multiplex PCR, the repertoire was profiled, and TCRdb retains in-frame clones only, with some absent. The table has 150,000 to 200,000 clones, around 85% seen once. The chain couples TRBV5-1 to TRBJ2-2; 8 positions agree with TRBD2. The sequenced sample was PBMCs. The source is a man aged 18 to 30 in good health and CMV-seropositive. Here the CDR3 DNA reads TGCGCCAGCAGCACATGGATTGTTGCGGGAGGTGACACCGGGGAGCTGTTTTTT. Protein sequence: CASSTWIVAGGDTGELFF. The variable domain in full, with the rest retrieved from reference TRBV5-1 and TRBJ2-2, is KAGVTQTPRYLIKTRGQQVTLSCSPISGHRSVSWYQQTPGQGLQFLFEYFSETQRNKGNFPGRFSGRQFSNSRSEMNVSTLELGDSALYLCASSTWIVAGGDTGELFFGEGSRLTVL.